A single sample is the source of the 2 T cell receptor beta chains below, sequenced in a study of blood T cells in healthy people across ages. It was with a sample-barcoded 5' primer and a J-beta primer mix that a second PCR of about 6 to 12 cycles was run. TCRdb reanalysed the 5' RACE reads using MiXCR and keeps one entry per CDR3 protein. Among some 1,500,000 distinct CDR3 sequences listed, approximately 39% were seen once. Sample: blood. These receptors were collected from a woman aged 18-29 years in good health.

In its sample, this clonotype was seen a few times. The genes are TRBV12-3 or TRBV12-4 and TRBJ1-2, with D possibly being TRBD1 (5 bases). With 5 bases removed from V and 8 bases from J, the gap between germline ends came to 21 bases. The CDR3 has 15 amino acids. Here the CDR3 DNA reads TGTGCCAGCAGTAGCCGGGAACAGGATGCTTGGGGCTACACCTTC. This encodes CASSSREQDAWGYTF.

V and J are TRBV5-1 and TRBJ2-5, with D perhaps assigned TRBD1 or TRBD2 (6 bases each). Trimming stripped 4 bases from V and 11 bases from J, with 24 bases between. Germline lookup yields CDR1 SGHRS and CDR2 YFSETQ. The CDR3 spans 15 residues. The CDR3 DNA reads TGCGCCAGCAGCCGCTTGACTACGGGGGACAATGAGCAGTACTTC. Translated: CASSRLTTGDNEQYF. The full variable domain, in which reference TRBV5-1 and TRBJ2-5 provide the parts outside the CDR3, is KAGVTQTPRYLIKTRGQQVTLSCSPISGHRSVSWYQQTPGQGLQFLFEYFSETQRNKGNFPGRFSGRQFSNSRSEMNVSTLELGDSALYLCASSRLTTGDNEQYFGPGTRLLVL.